This T cell receptor beta chain appears in the sequencing data of a study of lymphopenia after photon versus proton radiotherapy. The count of this clone is one. Its antigen is not known. The assay was immunoSEQ multiplex PCR, and TCRdb's table has in-frame clones only and misses some. Of about 39,000 clones in the sample, approximately 90% were seen once. Germline assignment: CDR1 KGHSH and CDR2 LQKENI. Trimming shortened V by 3 bases and J by 1 base, and 12 bases separated the two germline ends. The CDR3 is 16 residues long. Study-level findings and limits: After the lymphocyte nadir, photon-treated repertoires showed oligoclonal expansion, especially of CD8+ Temra cells. A bigger post-nadir fall in TCR diversity correlated inversely with survival time in deceased patients. Photon-treated patients lost naive T cells and TCR diversity; proton-treated stayed stable.

The chain employs TRBV18 and TRBJ2-2; D is perhaps TRBD1 or TRBD2 (5 bases each). This clonotype was obtained from a man aged 55-75 years with cholangiocarcinoma. Sequencing was performed on peripheral blood, taken from a patient treated with photon-based radiotherapy. CDR3 sequence (DNA): TGTGCCAGCTCACCTCCGGTGAGGGGGAACACCGGGGAGCTGTTTTTT. Residues: CASSPPVRGNTGELFF. Full variable domain (remainder filled in from reference TRBV18 and TRBJ2-2): NAGVMQNPRHLVRRRGQEARLRCSPMKGHSHVYWYRQLPEEGLKFMVYLQKENIIDESGMPKERFSAEFPKEGPSILRIQQVVRGDSAAYFCASSPPVRGNTGELFFGEGSRLTVL.